The present T cell receptor beta chain was sequenced within a study of cytomegalovirus exposure and HLA in healthy donors. Study-level results: Diagnosis of cytomegalovirus status made by the classifier reportedly showed high specificity and sensitivity.

TCRdb's table, derived via immunoSEQ multiplex PCR, lists solely in-frame clones and lacks some. Of some 98,000 clones in the sample, around 88% are singletons; the top ten hold 3% to 4.5%. Separation from the approximately 660-subject first cohort characterized the roughly 120-subject validation cohort, to which the donors belonged. Looked up from germline, CDR1 is SNHLY and CDR2 is FYNNEI. Losses at the gene ends were 0 bases for V and 4 bases for J; bases not matched to a gene: 2. The CDR3 runs 17 residues. About this clone itself: Antigen unknown.

The clonotype was recovered from a young woman in good health and CMV-seronegative. The source material was PBMCs. The rearrangement links TRBV2 to TRBJ2-1; 14 bases are shared with TRBD2. The CDR3 sequence: CASSEAGLAGEYNEQFF. The CDR3 DNA follows: TGTGCCAGCAGTGAAGCGGGACTAGCGGGGGAGTACAATGAGCAGTTCTTC.